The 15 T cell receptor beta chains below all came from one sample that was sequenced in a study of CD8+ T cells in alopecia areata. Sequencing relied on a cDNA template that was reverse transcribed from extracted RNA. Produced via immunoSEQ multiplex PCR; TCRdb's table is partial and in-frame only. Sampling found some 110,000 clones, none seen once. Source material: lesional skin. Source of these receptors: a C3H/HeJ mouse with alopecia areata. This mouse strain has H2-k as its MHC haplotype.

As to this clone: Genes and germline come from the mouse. CDR3 DNA (partial): TGTGCCAGCAGCACGGGACTGGGGGGGCGACAAAAC. The encoded protein is CASSTGLGGRQN. The CDR3 as a whole reads CASSTGLGGRQNTLYF. The chain joins TRBV13-3 to TRBJ2-4; 14 nucleotides line up with TRBD2. The DNA ends 4 residues before the CDR3 does, and the rest of the CDR3 is filled in from the germline J gene. Germline assignment: CDR1 NNHDY and CDR2 SYVADS. V was pared by 5 bases and J by 3 bases, with 5 bases of the junction left unmatched. The CDR3 covers 16 residues.

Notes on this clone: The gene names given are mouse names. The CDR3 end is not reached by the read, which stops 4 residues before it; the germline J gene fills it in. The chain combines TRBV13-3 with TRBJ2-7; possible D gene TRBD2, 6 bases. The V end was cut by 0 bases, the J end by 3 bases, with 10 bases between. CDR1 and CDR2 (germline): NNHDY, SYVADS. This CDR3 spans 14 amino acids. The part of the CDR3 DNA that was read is TGTGCCAGCAGTGATGGGGACTCACGCTAT. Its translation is CASSDGDSRY. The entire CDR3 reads CASSDGDSRYEQYF.

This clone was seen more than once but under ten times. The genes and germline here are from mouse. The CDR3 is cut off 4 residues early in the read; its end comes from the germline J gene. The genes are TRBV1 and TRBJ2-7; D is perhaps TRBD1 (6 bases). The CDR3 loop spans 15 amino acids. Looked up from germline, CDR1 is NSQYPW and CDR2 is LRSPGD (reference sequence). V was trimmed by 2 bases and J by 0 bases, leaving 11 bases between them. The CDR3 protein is CTCSAQGRGSYEQYF. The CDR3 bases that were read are TGCACCTGCAGTGCACAGGGGAGAGGCTCCTAT.

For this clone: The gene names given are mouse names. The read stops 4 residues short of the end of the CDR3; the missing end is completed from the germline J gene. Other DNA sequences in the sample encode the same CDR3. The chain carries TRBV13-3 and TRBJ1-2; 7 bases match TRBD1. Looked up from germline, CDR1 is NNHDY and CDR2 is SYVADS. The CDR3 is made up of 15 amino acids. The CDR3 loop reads CASSDARGRGSDYTF. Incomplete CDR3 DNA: TGTGCCAGCAGTGATGCGAGGGGGCGCGGGTCC.

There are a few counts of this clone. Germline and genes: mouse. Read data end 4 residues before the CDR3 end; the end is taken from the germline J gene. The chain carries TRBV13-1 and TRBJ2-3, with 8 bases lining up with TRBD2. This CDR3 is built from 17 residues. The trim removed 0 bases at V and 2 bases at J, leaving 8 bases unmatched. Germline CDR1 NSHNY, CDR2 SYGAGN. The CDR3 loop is CASSDAGGGAVAETLYF. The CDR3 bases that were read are TGTGCCAGCAGTGATGCCGGGGGGGGCGCTGTTGCAGAA.

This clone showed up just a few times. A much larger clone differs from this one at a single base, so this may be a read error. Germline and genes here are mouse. The covered CDR3 bases are TGTGCCAGCAGTGATGGGACAGGCTCCTAT. Residues: CASSDGTGSY. The whole CDR3 protein is CASSDGTGSYEQYF. V gene TRBV13-1 combines with J gene TRBJ2-7, with TRBD1 matching over 7 bases. The CDR3 end lies 4 residues beyond the end of the read and is filled in from the germline J gene. Germline CDR1 reads NSHNY; CDR2 reads SYGAGN. V lost 0 bases, J lost 0 bases, and 0 bases stayed unmatched. The CDR3 spans 14 residues.

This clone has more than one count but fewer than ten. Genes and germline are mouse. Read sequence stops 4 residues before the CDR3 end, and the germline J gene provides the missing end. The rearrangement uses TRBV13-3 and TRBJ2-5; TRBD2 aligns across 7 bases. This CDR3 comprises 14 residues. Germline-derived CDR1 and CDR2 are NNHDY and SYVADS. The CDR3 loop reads CASRNPGGADTQYF. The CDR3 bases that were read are TGTGCCAGCAGGAACCCTGGGGGAGCGGAC.

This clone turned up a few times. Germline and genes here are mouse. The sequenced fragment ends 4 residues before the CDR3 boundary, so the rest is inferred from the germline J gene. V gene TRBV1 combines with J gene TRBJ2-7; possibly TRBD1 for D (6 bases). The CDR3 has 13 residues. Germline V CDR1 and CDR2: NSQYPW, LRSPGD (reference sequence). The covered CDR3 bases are TGCACCTGCAGTCCGTCGGGACAATAT. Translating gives CTCSPSGQY. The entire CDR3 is CTCSPSGQYEQYF.

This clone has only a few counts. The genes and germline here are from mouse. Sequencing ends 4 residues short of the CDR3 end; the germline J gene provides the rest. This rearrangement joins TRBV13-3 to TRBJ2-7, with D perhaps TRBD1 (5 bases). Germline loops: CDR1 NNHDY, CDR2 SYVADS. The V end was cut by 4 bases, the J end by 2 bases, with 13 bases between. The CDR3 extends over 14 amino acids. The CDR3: CASSIQGGPYEQYF. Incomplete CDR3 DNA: TGTGCCAGCAGTATCCAGGGAGGGCCCTAT.

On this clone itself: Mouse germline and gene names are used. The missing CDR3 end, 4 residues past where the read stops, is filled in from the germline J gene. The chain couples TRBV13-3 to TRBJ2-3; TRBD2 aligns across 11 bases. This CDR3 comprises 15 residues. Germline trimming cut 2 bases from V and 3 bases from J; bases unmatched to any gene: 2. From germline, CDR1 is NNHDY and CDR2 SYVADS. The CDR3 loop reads CASSEDWGEAETLYF. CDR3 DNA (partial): TGTGCCAGCAGTGAGGACTGGGGGGAGGCAGAA.

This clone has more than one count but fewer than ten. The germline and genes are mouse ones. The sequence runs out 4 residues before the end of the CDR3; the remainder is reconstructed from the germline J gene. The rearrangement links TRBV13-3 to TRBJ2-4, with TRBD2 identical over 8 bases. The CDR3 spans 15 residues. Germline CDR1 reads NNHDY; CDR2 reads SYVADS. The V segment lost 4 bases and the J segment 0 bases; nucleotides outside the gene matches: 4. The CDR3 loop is CASSLGGGSQNTLYF. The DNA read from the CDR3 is TGTGCCAGCAGTCTGGGGGGCGGGAGTCAAAAC.

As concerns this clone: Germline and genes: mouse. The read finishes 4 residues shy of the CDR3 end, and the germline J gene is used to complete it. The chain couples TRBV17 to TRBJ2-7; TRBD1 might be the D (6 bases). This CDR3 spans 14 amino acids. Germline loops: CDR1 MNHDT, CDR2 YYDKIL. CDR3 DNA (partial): TGTGCTAGCAGTAGTGCTCCGGGACAATAT. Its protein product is CASSSAPGQY. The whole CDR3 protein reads CASSSAPGQYEQYF.

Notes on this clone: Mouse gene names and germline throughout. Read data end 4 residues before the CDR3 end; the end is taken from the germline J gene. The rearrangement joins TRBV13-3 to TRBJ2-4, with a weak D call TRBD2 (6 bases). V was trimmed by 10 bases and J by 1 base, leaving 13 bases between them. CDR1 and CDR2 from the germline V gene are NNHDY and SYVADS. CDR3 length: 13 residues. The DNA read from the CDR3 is TGTGCCGTCGGGGCTGGGGGTCAAAAC. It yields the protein CAVGAGGQN. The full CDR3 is CAVGAGGQNTLYF.

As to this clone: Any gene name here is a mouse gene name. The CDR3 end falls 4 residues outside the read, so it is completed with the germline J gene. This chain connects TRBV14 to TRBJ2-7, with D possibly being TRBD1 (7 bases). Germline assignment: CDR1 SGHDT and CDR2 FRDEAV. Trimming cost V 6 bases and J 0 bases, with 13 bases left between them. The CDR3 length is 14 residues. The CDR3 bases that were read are TGTGCCAGCAATGAGGGGGCGAGCTCCTAT. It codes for CASNEGASSY. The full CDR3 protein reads CASNEGASSYEQYF.

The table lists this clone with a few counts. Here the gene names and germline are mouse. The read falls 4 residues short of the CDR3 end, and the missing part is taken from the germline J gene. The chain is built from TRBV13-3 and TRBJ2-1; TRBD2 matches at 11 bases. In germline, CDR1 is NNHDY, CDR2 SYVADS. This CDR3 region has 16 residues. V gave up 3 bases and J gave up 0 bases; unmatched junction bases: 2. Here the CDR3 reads CASSGDWGSNYAEQFF. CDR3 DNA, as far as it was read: TGTGCCAGCAGTGGGGACTGGGGGTCTAACTATGCT.